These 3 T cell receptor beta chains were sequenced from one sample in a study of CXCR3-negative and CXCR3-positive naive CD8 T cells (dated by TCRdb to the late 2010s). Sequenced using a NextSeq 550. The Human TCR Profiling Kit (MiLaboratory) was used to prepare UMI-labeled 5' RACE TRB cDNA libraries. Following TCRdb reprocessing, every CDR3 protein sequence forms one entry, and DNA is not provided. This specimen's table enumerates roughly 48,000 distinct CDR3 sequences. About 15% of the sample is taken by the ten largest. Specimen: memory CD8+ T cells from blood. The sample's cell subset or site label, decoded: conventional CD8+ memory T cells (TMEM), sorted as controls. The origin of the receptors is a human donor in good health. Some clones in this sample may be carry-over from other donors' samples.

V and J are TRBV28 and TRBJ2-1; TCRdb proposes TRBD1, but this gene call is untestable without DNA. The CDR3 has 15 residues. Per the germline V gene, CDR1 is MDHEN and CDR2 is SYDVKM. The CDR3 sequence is CASSESVGGYNEQFF.

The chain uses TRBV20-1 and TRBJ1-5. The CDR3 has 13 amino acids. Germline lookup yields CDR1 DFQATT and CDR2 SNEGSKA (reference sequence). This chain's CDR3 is CSARLGEYQPQHF.

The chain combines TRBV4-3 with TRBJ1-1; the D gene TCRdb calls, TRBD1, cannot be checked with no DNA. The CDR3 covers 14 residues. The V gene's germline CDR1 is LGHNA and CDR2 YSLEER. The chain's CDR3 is CASSQDMGDTEAFF.